Each of the 12 T cell receptor beta chains below was sequenced from the same sample in a study of blood T cell repertoires in COVID-19. Profiled with immunoSEQ multiplex PCR; TCRdb holds only in-frame clones, not every one. The sample consists of about 40,000 clones, approximately 90% of them appearing once. The specimen sequenced was peripheral blood. All receptors come from a human donor in a cohort sampled during active COVID-19.

The chain is built from TRBV12-3 or TRBV12-4 and TRBJ1-6; TRBD1 might be the D (6 bases). Trimming took 8 bases from V and 6 from J, leaving 11 bases between them. The CDR3 is 13 amino acids. The CDR3 loop reads CASSYRVNSPLHF. For the CDR3, the DNA is TGTGCCAGCTCATACAGGGTTAATTCACCCCTCCACTTT.

The chain carries TRBV7-3 and TRBJ2-5; possible D gene TRBD1, 5 bases. The CDR3 totals 13 residues. Trimming took off 3 bases at V and 3 bases at J, with 8 bases between the two ends. CDR1 is SGHTA and CDR2 is FQGTGA in the germline V gene. The CDR3 DNA is TGTGCCAGCAGCTTGACAGACAAAGAGACCCAGTACTTC. This encodes CASSLTDKETQYF.

In its sample, this clone was seen a few times. This chain's CDR3 is CASSLQAGEGGYTF. As DNA, the CDR3 is TGTGCCAGCAGCTTACAGGCAGGGGAGGGTGGCTACACCTTC. V is TRBV7-9 and J is TRBJ1-2; D possibly corresponds to TRBD1 (6 bases). Deletions cut 2 bases from V and 7 bases from J, with 14 bases between. The CDR3 runs to 14 residues. Germline lookup yields CDR1 SEHNR and CDR2 FQNEAQ (reference sequence).

CDR3 DNA: TGTGCCAGCGGATCTAGTACAGGGGCGGGAGGGCCCCAGCATTTT. Its translation is CASGSSTGAGGPQHF. The J gene is TRBJ1-5, the V gene TRBV27, with 7 bases fitting TRBD1. V gave up 8 bases and J gave up 9 bases; unmatched junction bases: 16. This CDR3 spans 15 amino acids. Germline CDR1 MNHEY, CDR2 SMNVEV (reference sequence).

The chain uses TRBV2 and TRBJ2-7, with TRBD1 matching 8 bases. The CDR3 is 15 residues long. Germline V gene sequence: CDR1 SNHLY, CDR2 FYNNEI. The trim removed 2 bases at V and 9 bases at J, leaving 12 bases unmatched. The DNA for the CDR3 is TGTGCCAGCAGTGAAAGGCCAGGGGGCCCACTAGGGCAGTACTTC. Translated: CASSERPGGPLGQYF.

The sample holds a few counts of this clone. DNA for the CDR3: TGTGCCAGCAGCTTAGTGGGACTAGCGTTTGGTGAGCAGTTCTTC. As protein: CASSLVGLAFGEQFF. The V and J genes are TRBV7-2 and TRBJ2-1; 10 bases align to TRBD2. The CDR3 extends over 15 amino acids. The V gene's germline CDR1 is SGHTA and CDR2 FQGNSA. V shed 1 base, J shed 9 bases, and the junction held 6 bases outside the gene matches.

The chain carries TRBV10-3 and TRBJ1-2; D ambiguous. Germline V gene lookup returns CDR1 ENHRY and CDR2 SYGVKD. V lost 0 bases to trimming and J lost 3 bases, with 14 bases between them. There are 16 residues in the CDR3. The CDR3: CAISESTSQLYYGYTF. Written as DNA, the CDR3 is TGTGCCATCAGTGAGTCGACATCACAGCTATACTATGGCTACACCTTC.

This rearrangement joins TRBV4-1 to TRBJ2-4; 10 nucleotides agree with TRBD1. The CDR3 sequence is 18 residues long. V shed 4 bases, J shed 0 bases, and the junction held 9 bases outside the gene matches. Germline assignment: CDR1 MGHRA and CDR2 YSYEKL. CDR3 region: CASSPGTGVAGAKNIQYF. CDR3 DNA sequence: TGCGCCAGCAGCCCCGGGACAGGGGTTGCGGGAGCCAAAAACATTCAGTACTTC.

The chain couples TRBV7-2 to TRBJ2-3; tentatively, D is TRBD2 (6 bases). V was trimmed by 4 bases and J by 1 base, leaving 9 bases between them. CDR3 length: 14 amino acids. Germline CDR1 is SGHTA and CDR2 is FQGNSA. The CDR3 DNA reads as TGTGCCAGCAGCTCCTGGGGGGGCACAGATACGCAGTATTTT. Amino acids: CASSSWGGTDTQYF.

V is TRBV5-1 and J is TRBJ2-3; tentative D call: TRBD1 (5 bases). CDR3 length equals 15 residues. Trimming took off 0 bases at V and 1 base at J, with 9 bases between the two ends. Germline-derived CDR1 and CDR2 are SGHRS and YFSETQ. The CDR3 is CASSLEGWGTDTQYF. CDR3 DNA: TGCGCCAGCAGCTTGGAGGGGTGGGGCACAGATACGCAGTATTTT.

The chain links TRBV15 to TRBJ2-7, with D possibly matching TRBD2 (6 bases). Trimming shortened V by 1 base and J by 3 bases, and 13 bases separated the two germline ends. Germline V gene lookup returns CDR1 LNHNV and CDR2 YYDKDF (reference sequence). The CDR3 length is 15 residues. The CDR3 sequence is CATSRGGESSYEQYF. CDR3 nucleotide sequence: TGTGCCACCAGCAGAGGGGGGGAATCAAGCTACGAGCAGTACTTC. Supplemented by reference TRBV15 and TRBJ2-7, the full variable domain reads DAMVIQNPRYQVTQFGKPVTLSCSQTLNHNVMYWYQQKSSQAPKLLFHYYDKDFNNEADTPDNFQSRRPNTSFCFLDIRSPGLGDTAMYLCATSRGGESSYEQYFGPGTRLTVT.

This clone has just a few counts. The chain couples TRBV30 to TRBJ2-6; maybe TRBD2 (5 bases). Germline V CDR1 and CDR2: GTSNPN, SVGIG (reference sequence). The CDR3 is 15 amino acids. In DNA, the CDR3 is TGTGCGCTAGGTGAGGGAGCGCCCGGGGCCAACGTCCTGACTTTC. Its protein product is CALGEGAPGANVLTF.